Following are 2 T cell receptor beta chains from one sample sequenced in a study of cytotoxic CD8 clonotypes in ibrutinib-treated CLL. Profiling relied on immunoSEQ multiplex PCR, and the TCRdb table lists in-frame clones only, not all of them. The sample gives approximately 140,000 clones, 70% to 85% of which show up once; less than 30% is in the top ten. Sequenced material: PBMCs, taken after 12 months of ibrutinib treatment. These receptors originate from a human donor with chronic lymphocytic leukemia.

The chain recombines TRBV6-6 with TRBJ1-6, with TRBD1 identical over 7 bases. The CDR3 is 14 residues long. Germline V gene lookup returns CDR1 MNHNY and CDR2 SVGAGI (reference sequence). V was clipped by 6 bases and J by 5 bases; unmatched bases: 4. CDR3 bases: TGTGCCAGCAGGCCGGGACAGAATAATTCACCCCTCCACTTT. Protein sequence: CASRPGQNNSPLHF.

CDR3 in amino acids: CASSGRRLTTDTQYF. CDR3 in DNA: TGTGCCAGCTCAGGGCGGAGACTTACCACAGATACGCAGTATTTT. The chain is built from TRBV18 and TRBJ2-3, with D unresolved. The CDR3 extends over 15 amino acids. V was clipped by 5 bases and J by 2 bases, with 14 bases between them. Germline V gene lookup returns CDR1 KGHSH and CDR2 LQKENI.